These 15 T cell receptor beta chains share one sample of origin, sequenced in a study of T-cell reconstitution after alpha-beta-depleted transplantation in children. Preparation of the TCRbeta library involved a method that used unique molecular identifiers. From the PCR reads, TCRdb called clonotypes with MiXCR, one entry per CDR3 protein. The table has about 540,000 distinct CDR3 sequences, around 17% seen once. Here the sequenced sample was PBMCs from the stem cell graft donor, taken from the stem cell graft. Receptor source: a human donor who donated a stem cell graft to a child with acute lymphoblastic leukemia.

This clonotype was seen only a few times. In DNA, the CDR3 is TGTGCCATCAGTGAAAGGGCCTACTATGGCTACACCTTC. Translation gives CAISERAYYGYTF. V usage is TRBV10-3 and J usage is TRBJ1-2; D gene ambiguous. V was trimmed by 3 bases and J by 3 bases, leaving 8 bases between them. Germline V gene sequence: CDR1 ENHRY, CDR2 SYGVKD. There are 13 residues in the CDR3.

V is TRBV4-1 and J is TRBJ2-3; weak D call: TRBD1 (6 bases). Trimming stripped 3 bases from V and 2 bases from J, with 15 bases between. The germline gives CDR1 MGHRA, CDR2 YSYEKL. This CDR3 has 16 amino acids. The CDR3 spells CASSQIGQTSTDTQYF. In DNA form, the CDR3 reads TGCGCCAGCAGCCAGATCGGACAGACTTCCACAGATACGCAGTATTTT.

This chain joins TRBV27 and TRBJ2-4; possibly TRBD1 or TRBD2 for D (5 bases each). From germline, CDR1 is MNHEY and CDR2 SMNVEV (reference sequence). Trimming cost V 5 bases and J 1 base, with 18 bases left between them. This CDR3 contains 17 residues. The CDR3 nucleotides read TGTGCCAGCAGTCCCGGGAAGGCGAGGGACGCCAAAAACATTCAGTACTTC. Translating gives CASSPGKARDAKNIQYF.

This clonotype was recorded a few times. The V call is TRBV4-1, the J call TRBJ2-7; 10 bases line up with TRBD1. CDR1 is MGHRA, CDR2 YSYEKL, per germline. The CDR3 runs 16 residues. The junction had 7 bases not matched to a gene; V was cut back by 3 bases and J by 2 bases. This CDR3 reads CASSQDPGQGTYEQYF. In DNA, the CDR3 is TGCGCCAGCAGCCAGGACCCGGGACAGGGGACCTACGAGCAGTACTTC.

This clonotype has just a few counts. The genes are TRBV27 and TRBJ1-1; TRBD1 might be the D (6 bases). Per germline, CDR1 MNHEY and CDR2 SMNVEV (reference sequence). V was shortened by 5 bases and J by 1 base, with 20 bases between the two germline ends. The length of the CDR3 is 17 residues. The DNA for the CDR3 is TGTGCCAGCAGTCGGACGGAGGGGGGCGAAAAGAACACTGAAGCTTTCTTT. Translation gives CASSRTEGGEKNTEAFF.

The rearrangement links TRBV25-1 to TRBJ2-1; D remains ambiguous. The CDR3 runs to 12 residues. Trimming took 7 bases from V and 5 from J, leaving 9 bases between them. The germline CDR1 and CDR2 sequences are MGHDK and SYGVNS. CDR3 coding DNA: TGTGCCAGCATAGGATATGACAATGAGCAGTTCTTC. This translates into CASIGYDNEQFF. Complete variable domain (other parts from reference TRBV25-1 and TRBJ2-1): EADIYQTPRYLVIGTGKKITLECSQTMGHDKMYWYQQDPGMELHLIHYSYGVNSTEKGDLSSESTVSRIRTEHFPLTLESARPSHTSQYLCASIGYDNEQFFGPGTRLTVL.

This clonotype was counted a few times. V gene TRBV14 combines with J gene TRBJ1-2; the D is unclear. In germline, CDR1 is SGHDN, CDR2 FVKESK. The CDR3 totals 13 residues. Trimming pared 0 bases from V and 8 bases from J, leaving 10 bases between. The CDR3 here is CASSQDPLRGYTF. For the CDR3, the DNA is TGTGCCAGCAGCCAAGATCCTTTGAGAGGCTACACCTTC.

This clonotype has only a few counts. The chain is built from TRBV9 and TRBJ2-5, with D perhaps assigned TRBD1 or TRBD2 (5 bases each). V dropped 0 bases and J dropped 2 bases, with 11 bases sitting between them. Germline V gives CDR1 SGDLS, CDR2 YYNGEE. CDR3 length: 15 residues. CDR3 amino acids: CASSVGDGLQETQYF. In DNA form, the CDR3 reads TGTGCCAGCAGCGTAGGGGACGGGCTGCAAGAGACCCAGTACTTC. The complete variable domain, with remaining parts taken from reference TRBV9 and TRBJ2-5, reads DSGVTQTPKHLITATGQRVTLRCSPRSGDLSVYWYQQSLDQGLQFLIQYYNGEERAKGNILERFSAQQFPDLHSELNLSSLELGDSALYFCASSVGDGLQETQYFGPGTRLLVL.

V gene TRBV19 combines with J gene TRBJ1-2; 7 nucleotides align to TRBD1. This CDR3 is built from 13 residues. Germline V lookup: CDR1 LNHDA, CDR2 SQIVND (reference sequence). The J segment lost 7 bases and the V segment lost 3 bases, leaving 5 bases of the junction unmatched. The DNA for the CDR3 is TGTGCCAGTAGTATTGGAGGGGGCTCTGGCTACACCTTC. It encodes CASSIGGGSGYTF.

This chain joins TRBV29-1 and TRBJ1-2; no definite D call. CDR3 length equals 12 residues. CDR1 is SQVTM and CDR2 is ANQGSEA in the germline V gene. The V and J ends lost 7 bases and 2 bases respectively, with 11 bases between them. CDR3 DNA: TGCAGCGGAGGGCGGGCCAACTATGGCTACACCTTC. It specifies CSGGRANYGYTF.

V usage is TRBV29-1 and J usage is TRBJ2-7, with TRBD2 as a possible D gene (5 bases). Trimming removed 5 bases from V and 2 bases from J, with 16 bases in between. The CDR3 consists of 14 residues. Germline lookup yields CDR1 SQVTM and CDR2 ANQGSEA. CDR3: CSVSVGVRTYEQYF. Here the CDR3 DNA reads TGCAGCGTTTCGGTCGGGGTCAGAACCTACGAGCAGTACTTC.

The rearrangement uses TRBV6-1 and TRBJ2-1; a weak D match, TRBD2 (6 bases). This CDR3 spans 15 amino acids. Germline CDR1 and CDR2: MNHNS and SASEGT. V was cut by 4 bases and J by 7 bases, with 17 bases left in between. The CDR3 DNA sequence: TGTGCCAGCAGTGTGGGACTGCCGGTACTGAATGAGCAGTTCTTC. Protein product: CASSVGLPVLNEQFF.

The chain couples TRBV27 to TRBJ1-5, with D perhaps matching TRBD1 (6 bases). Germline lookup yields CDR1 MNHEY and CDR2 SMNVEV (reference sequence). The CDR3 runs to 18 residues. The germline V and J ends were trimmed by 3 bases and 1 base, with 19 bases remaining between them. The CDR3 DNA reads as TGTGCCAGCAGTTTCCGCCCTCTTAACAGGGACAGCAATCAGCCCCAGCATTTT. Protein sequence: CASSFRPLNRDSNQPQHF.

The chain has TRBV29-1 and TRBJ2-1, with 12 nucleotides matching TRBD1. This CDR3 comprises 14 residues. V lost 6 bases and J lost 9; bases outside the gene matches: 9. CDR1 is SQVTM, CDR2 ANQGSEA, per germline. The CDR3 nucleotides are TGCAGCGTGACCCGGGACAGGGGGCTTAGTGAGCAGTTCTTC. This gives the protein CSVTRDRGLSEQFF.

This chain links TRBV6-2 or TRBV6-3 with TRBJ2-1; TRBD1 aligns across 9 bases. The V and J ends lost 6 bases and 8 bases, in that order; junction bases with no gene match: 11. There are 15 residues in the CDR3. CDR1 and CDR2 from the germline V gene are MNHEY and SVGEGT. CDR3 sequence: CASSAGPGQGDEQFF. The CDR3 bases are TGTGCCAGCAGCGCCGGACCGGGACAGGGAGATGAGCAGTTCTTC.